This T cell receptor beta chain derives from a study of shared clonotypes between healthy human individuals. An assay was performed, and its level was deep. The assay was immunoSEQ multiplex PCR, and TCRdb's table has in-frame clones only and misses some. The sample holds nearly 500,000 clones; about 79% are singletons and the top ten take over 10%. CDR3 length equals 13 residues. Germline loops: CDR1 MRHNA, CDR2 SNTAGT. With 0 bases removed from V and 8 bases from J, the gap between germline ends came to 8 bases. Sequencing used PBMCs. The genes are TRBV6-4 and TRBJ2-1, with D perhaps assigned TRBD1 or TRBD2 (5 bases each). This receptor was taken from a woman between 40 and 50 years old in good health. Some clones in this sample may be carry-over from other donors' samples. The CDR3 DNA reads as TGTGCCAGCAGTGACTCTGGGACGGATGAGCAGTTCTTC. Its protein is CASSDSGTDEQFF.